This T cell receptor beta chain was identified in a study of early T cells in non-severe SARS-CoV-2 infection. Background on the study: The study sequenced bulk RNA from unsorted whole blood, with chains unpaired. Study results and limitations: Database matching using VDJdb favored anti-spike CD8 responses, with private and CD4 specificities left missing.

This clonotype has only a few counts. Antigen: not known. Separate cDNA molecules each had unique molecular identifiers attached to them. TCRdb recomputed calls from the 5' RACE reads with MiXCR, one row per CDR3 protein. The table includes about 40,000 distinct CDR3 sequences, 5% to 6.5% detected once. Trimming cost V 7 bases and J 0 bases, with 15 bases left between them. The CDR3 spans 16 residues. The germline CDR1 and CDR2 sequences are SGHNT and YENEEA. The clonotype originates from an adult who was a healthcare worker with PCR-confirmed SARS-CoV-2 infection or an uninfected control (not recorded which). The specimen comprised whole blood, sampled at baseline. The gene calls are TRBV11-3 and TRBJ2-2; possible D gene TRBD2, 6 bases. CDR3 region: CASTPEGRANTGELFF. Here the CDR3 DNA reads TGTGCCAGCACCCCGGAGGGGAGAGCGAACACCGGGGAGCTGTTTTTT.